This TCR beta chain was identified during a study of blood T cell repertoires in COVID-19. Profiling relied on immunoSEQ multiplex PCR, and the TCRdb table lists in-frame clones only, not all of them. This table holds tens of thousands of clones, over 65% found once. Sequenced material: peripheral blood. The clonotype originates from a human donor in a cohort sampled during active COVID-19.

In nucleotides, the CDR3 is TGCGCCAGCAGACGGACAGCCTCAACTAATGAAAAACTGTTTTTT. It is translated as CASRRTASTNEKLFF. V usage is TRBV5-1 and J usage is TRBJ1-4; the D gene is possibly TRBD1 (6 bases). V lost 5 bases to trimming and J lost 0 bases, with 11 bases between them. This CDR3 spans 15 amino acids. Germline CDR1 SGHRS, CDR2 YFSETQ.